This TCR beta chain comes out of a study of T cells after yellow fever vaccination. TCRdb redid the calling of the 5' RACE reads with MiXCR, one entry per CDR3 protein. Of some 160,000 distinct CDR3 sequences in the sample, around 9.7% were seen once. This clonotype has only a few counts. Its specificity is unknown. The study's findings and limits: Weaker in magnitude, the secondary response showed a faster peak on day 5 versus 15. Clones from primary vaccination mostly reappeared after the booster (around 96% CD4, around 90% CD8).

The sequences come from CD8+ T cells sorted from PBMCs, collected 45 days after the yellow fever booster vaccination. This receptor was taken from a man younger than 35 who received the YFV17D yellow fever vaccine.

The CDR3 DNA reads as TGTGCCAGCAGCCCGTGGGACAATGAGCAGTTCTTC. Translation gives CASSPWDNEQFF. This chain links TRBV7-2 with TRBJ2-1; D is ambiguous. Trimming pared 5 bases from V and 5 bases from J, leaving 7 bases between. Germline V lookup: CDR1 SGHTA, CDR2 FQGNSA. The CDR3 runs 12 residues.